This T cell receptor beta chain derives from a study of cytomegalovirus exposure and HLA in healthy donors. Study-level findings and limits: As a later analysis showed, a missense DCLRE1C variant was linked to trimming of TCR beta V- and J-genes. Earlier results showed most TCR beta V segments being productive about 87% or about 30% of the time.

Concerning this clone itself: As yet, its antigen is unknown.

The CDR3 spans 16 residues. The ends were cut back, 0 bases at V and 2 bases at J, with 14 bases in the middle. Germline assignment: CDR1 SGHDN and CDR2 FVKESK. The PCR contained 60 Vbeta and 13 Jbeta primers. The protocol was immunoSEQ multiplex PCR, while the TCRdb copy is restricted to in-frame clones and leaves out a portion. Here the sample spans around 70,000 clones, approximately 78% being singletons. This rearrangement joins TRBV14 to TRBJ2-7, with a possible D match to TRBD1 (7 bases). The sample taken for sequencing was PBMCs. The sequence came from a human donor in good health. CDR3 DNA sequence: TGTGCCAGCAGCCAAGATGGTGCCAGGGGGGCCTACGAGCAGTACTTC. The encoded protein is CASSQDGARGAYEQYF.